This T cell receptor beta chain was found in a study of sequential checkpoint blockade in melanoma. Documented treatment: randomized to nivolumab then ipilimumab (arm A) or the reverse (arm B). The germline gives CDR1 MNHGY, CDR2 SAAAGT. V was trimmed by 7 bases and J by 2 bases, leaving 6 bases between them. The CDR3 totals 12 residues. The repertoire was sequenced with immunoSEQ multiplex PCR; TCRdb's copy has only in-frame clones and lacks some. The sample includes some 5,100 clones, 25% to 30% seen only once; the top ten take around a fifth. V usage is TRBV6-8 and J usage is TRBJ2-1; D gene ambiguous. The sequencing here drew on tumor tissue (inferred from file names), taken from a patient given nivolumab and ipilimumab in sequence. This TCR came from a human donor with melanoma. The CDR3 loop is CASKKTYNEQFF. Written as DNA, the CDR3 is TGTGCCAGCAAGAAAACCTACAATGAGCAGTTCTTC.